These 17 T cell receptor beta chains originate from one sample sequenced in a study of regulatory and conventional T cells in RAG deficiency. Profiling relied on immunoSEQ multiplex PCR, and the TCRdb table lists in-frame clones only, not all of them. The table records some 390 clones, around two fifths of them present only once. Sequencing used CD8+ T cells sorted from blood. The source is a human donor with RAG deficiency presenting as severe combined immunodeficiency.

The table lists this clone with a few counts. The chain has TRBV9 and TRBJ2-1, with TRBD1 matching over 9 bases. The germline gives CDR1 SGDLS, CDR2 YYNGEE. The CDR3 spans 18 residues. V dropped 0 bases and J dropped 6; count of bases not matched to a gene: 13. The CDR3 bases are TGTGCCAGCAGCGTAGGGTGGTTGGGGACAGGGACCACCAATGAGCAGTTCTTC. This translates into CASSVGWLGTGTTNEQFF. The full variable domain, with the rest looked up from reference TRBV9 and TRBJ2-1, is DSGVTQTPKHLITATGQRVTLRCSPRSGDLSVYWYQQSLDQGLQFLIQYYNGEERAKGNILERFSAQQFPDLHSELNLSSLELGDSALYFCASSVGWLGTGTTNEQFFGPGTRLTVL.

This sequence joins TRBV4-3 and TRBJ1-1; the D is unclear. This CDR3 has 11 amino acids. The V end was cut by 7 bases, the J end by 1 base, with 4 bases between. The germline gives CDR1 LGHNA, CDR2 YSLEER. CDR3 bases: TGCGCCAGCATGTGGAACACTGAAGCTTTCTTT. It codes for CASMWNTEAFF.

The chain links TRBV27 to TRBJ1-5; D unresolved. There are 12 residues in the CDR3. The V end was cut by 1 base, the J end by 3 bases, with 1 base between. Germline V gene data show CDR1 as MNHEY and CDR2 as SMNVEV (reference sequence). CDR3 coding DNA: TGTGCCAGCAGTTTATTCAATCAGCCCCAGCATTTT. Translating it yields CASSLFNQPQHF.

The CDR3, as DNA: TGTGCCAGCAGCGACTACGAGCAGTACTTC. It translates to CASSDYEQYF. The gene calls are TRBV11-2 and TRBJ2-7, with D unclear. Per the germline V gene, CDR1 is SGHAT and CDR2 is FQNNGV. V lost 5 bases to trimming and J lost 3 bases, with 2 bases between them. The CDR3 length is 10 residues.

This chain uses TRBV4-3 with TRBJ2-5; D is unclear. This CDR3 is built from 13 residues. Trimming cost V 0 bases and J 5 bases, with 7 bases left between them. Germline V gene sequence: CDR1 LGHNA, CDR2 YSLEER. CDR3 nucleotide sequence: TGCGCCAGCAGCCAAGACGGTGGGGAGACCCAGTACTTC. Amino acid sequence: CASSQDGGETQYF.

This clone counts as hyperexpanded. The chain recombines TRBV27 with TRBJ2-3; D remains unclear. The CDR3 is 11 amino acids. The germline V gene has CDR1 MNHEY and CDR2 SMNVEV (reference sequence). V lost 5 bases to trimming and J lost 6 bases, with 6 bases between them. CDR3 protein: CASSATDTQYF. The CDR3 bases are TGTGCCAGCAGTGCCACCGATACGCAGTATTTT.

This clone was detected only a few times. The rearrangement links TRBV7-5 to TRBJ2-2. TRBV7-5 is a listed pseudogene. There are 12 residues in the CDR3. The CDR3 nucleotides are TGTGCCAGCAGCTTTAACACCGGGGAGCTGTTTTTT. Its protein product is CASSFNTGELFF.

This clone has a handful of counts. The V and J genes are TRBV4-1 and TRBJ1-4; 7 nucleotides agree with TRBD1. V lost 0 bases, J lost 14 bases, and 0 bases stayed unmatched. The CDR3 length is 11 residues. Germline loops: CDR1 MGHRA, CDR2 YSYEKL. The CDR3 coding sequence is TGCGCCAGCAGCCAAGAACAGGGGCTGTTTTTT. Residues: CASSQEQGLFF.

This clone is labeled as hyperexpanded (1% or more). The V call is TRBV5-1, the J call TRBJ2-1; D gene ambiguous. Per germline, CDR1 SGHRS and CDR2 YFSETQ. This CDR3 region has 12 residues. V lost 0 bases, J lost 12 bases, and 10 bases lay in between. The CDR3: CASSLEVDGQFF. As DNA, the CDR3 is TGCGCCAGCAGCTTGGAAGTAGACGGGCAGTTCTTC.

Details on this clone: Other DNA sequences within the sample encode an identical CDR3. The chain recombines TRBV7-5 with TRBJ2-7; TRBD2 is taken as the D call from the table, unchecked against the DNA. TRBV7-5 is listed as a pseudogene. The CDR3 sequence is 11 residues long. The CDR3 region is CASSPSYEQYF. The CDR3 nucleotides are TGTGCCAGCAGCCCGAGCTACGAGCAGTACTTC.

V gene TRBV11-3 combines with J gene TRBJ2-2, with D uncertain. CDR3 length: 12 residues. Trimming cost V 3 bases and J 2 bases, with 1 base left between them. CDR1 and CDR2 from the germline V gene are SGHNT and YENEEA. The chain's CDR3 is CASSFNTGELFF. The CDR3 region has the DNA TGTGCCAGCAGCTTTAACACCGGGGAGCTGTTTTTT.

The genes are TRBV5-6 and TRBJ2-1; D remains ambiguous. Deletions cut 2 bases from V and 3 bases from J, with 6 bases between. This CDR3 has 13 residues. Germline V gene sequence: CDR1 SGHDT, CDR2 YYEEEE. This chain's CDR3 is CASSLPLYNEQFF. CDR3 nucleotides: TGTGCCAGCAGCTTACCCCTCTACAATGAGCAGTTCTTC.

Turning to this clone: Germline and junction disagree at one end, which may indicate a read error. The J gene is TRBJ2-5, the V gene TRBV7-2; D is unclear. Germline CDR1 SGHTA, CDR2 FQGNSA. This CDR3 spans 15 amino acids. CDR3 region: CASRPARVGQETQYF. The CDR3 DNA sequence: TGCGCCAGCAGGCCAGCTAGGGTAGGGCAAGAGACCCAGTACTTC.

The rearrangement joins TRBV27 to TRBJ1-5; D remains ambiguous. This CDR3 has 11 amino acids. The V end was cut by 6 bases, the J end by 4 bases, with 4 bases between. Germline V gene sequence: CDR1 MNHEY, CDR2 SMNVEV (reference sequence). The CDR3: CASSSNQPQHF. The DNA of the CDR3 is TGTGCCAGCAGCTCGAATCAGCCCCAGCATTTT.

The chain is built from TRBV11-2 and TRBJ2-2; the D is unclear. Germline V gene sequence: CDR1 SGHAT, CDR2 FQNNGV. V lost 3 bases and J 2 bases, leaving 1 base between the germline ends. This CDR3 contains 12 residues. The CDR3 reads CASSFNTGELFF. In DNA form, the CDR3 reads TGTGCCAGCAGCTTTAACACCGGGGAGCTGTTTTTT.

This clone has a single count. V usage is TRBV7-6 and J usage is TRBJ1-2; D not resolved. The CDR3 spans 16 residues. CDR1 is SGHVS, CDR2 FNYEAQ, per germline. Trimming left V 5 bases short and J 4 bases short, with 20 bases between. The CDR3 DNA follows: TGTGCCAGCAGCAAAATAAATGCTCGAAAGACCTATGGCTACACCTTC. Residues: CASSKINARKTYGYTF.

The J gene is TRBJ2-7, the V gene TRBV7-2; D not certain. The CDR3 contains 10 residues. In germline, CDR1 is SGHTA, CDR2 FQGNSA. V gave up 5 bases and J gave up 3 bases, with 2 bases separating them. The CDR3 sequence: CASSDYEQYF. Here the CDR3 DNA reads TGTGCCAGCAGCGACTACGAGCAGTACTTC. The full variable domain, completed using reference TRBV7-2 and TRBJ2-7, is GAGVSQSPSNKVTEKGKDVELRCDPISGHTALYWYRQSLGQGLEFLIYFQGNSAPDKSGLPSDRFSAERTGGSVSTLTIQRTQQEDSAVYLCASSDYEQYFGPGTRLTVT.